This record looks at one T cell receptor (beta chain) sequence and its context. What it binds is unknown. 60 Vbeta and 13 Jbeta primers were used in PCR. Original analysis: Counted up in a later analysis, unique TCR beta chains came to some 82 million, with some 9.9 million shared. The method was immunoSEQ multiplex PCR; TCRdb's version includes in-frame clones alone and lacks a portion of them. That table furnishes V, J and clone size, whereas the DNA furnished D and trimming. The data show 180,000 or so clones, 80% to 90% seen once. The CDR3 contains 21 residues. V lost 0 bases and J lost 6; bases outside the gene matches: 20. From germline, CDR1 is MDHEN and CDR2 SYDVKM. This record belongs to a study of cytomegalovirus exposure and HLA in healthy donors. Study results and limitations: Relative to equally common others, HLA-associated TCR beta chains showed greater clonal expansion in a later analysis. The authors enumerated 150 to 200 TCR beta chains as linked to cytomegalovirus.

The chain has TRBV28 and TRBJ2-5; 12 bases agree with TRBD1. Material: PBMCs. This clonotype originated in a man between 18 and 35 years old in good health and CMV-seropositive. The CDR3 DNA follows: TGTGCCAGCAGTTTATGGTTGCCGGGACAGGGGGCTTCTCGGACCTTACAGACCCAGTACTTC. It specifies CASSLWLPGQGASRTLQTQYF.